This T cell receptor beta chain was recovered during a study of CD8 T cells in Susac syndrome. The germline V gene has CDR1 SEHNR and CDR2 FQNEAQ (reference sequence). With 8 bases clipped from V and 2 bases from J, the junction kept 4 bases outside the gene matches. The CDR3 has 13 residues. With random hexamers, reverse transcription was performed on about 0.5 to 1 ug of RNA. TCRdb analysed the immunoSEQ multiplex PCR reads with MiXCR anew, one entry per CDR3 protein. In the table there are some 250,000 distinct CDR3 sequences, less than 96% of which are singletons. The V call is TRBV7-9, the J call TRBJ2-7; 9 bases align to TRBD1. This clonotype was obtained from a human donor with Susac syndrome. The sequenced sample consisted of CD4+ T cells from PBMCs. The CDR3 is CASQRDRAYEQYF. The CDR3 nucleotides read TGTGCCAGCCAACGGGACAGGGCCTACGAGCAGTACTTC.